This entry lists 13 T cell receptor beta chains sequenced from one sample in a study of T cells in Graves' hyperthyroidism and ophthalmopathy. TCR beta CDR3 sequences were amplified from RNA transcripts. The HTBI set primed first-round TCR CDR3 RT-PCR. TCRdb itself ran the multiplex PCR reads through MiXCR, one entry per CDR3 protein. The data hold hundreds of thousands of distinct CDR3 sequences, with 40% to 55% observed a single time. Sequencing was done on a sample of peripheral blood or thyroid tissue (not recorded which). The receptors come from a woman between 18 and 29 years old with Graves' hyperthyroidism.

This clonotype appeared once. The V and J genes are TRBV24-1 and TRBJ2-5, with D possibly matching TRBD2 (6 bases). The ends were cut back, 7 bases at V and 5 bases at J, with 19 bases in the middle. This CDR3 is built from 15 residues. The V gene's germline CDR1 is KGHDR and CDR2 SFDVKD. The CDR3 DNA reads as TGTGCCACCAGCAGCGCGGGGCGATTCGGCGAGACCCAGTACTTC. Translating it yields CATSSAGRFGETQYF.

The chain uses TRBV7-9 and TRBJ1-2; D remains unclear. The CDR3 runs to 13 residues. CDR1 and CDR2 (germline): SEHNR, FQNEAQ (reference sequence). Trimming pared 5 bases from V and 8 bases from J, leaving 15 bases between. CDR3 sequence reads: CASSPGAPGGYTF. The CDR3 DNA sequence: TGTGCCAGCAGCCCAGGAGCCCCCGGGGGCTACACCTTC.

The chain's CDR3 is CAGTQGGTEAFF. The CDR3, as DNA: TGTGCCGGTACCCAGGGGGGTACTGAAGCTTTCTTT. This rearrangement joins TRBV19 to TRBJ1-1; 7 nucleotides align to TRBD1. Germline CDR1 LNHDA, CDR2 SQIVND (reference sequence). The junction had 8 bases not matched to a gene; V was cut back by 11 bases and J by 5 bases. CDR3 length equals 12 residues.

This chain joins TRBV24-1 and TRBJ2-5, with D possibly TRBD2 on 5 matching bases. This CDR3 contains 14 residues. Germline V gene lookup returns CDR1 KGHDR and CDR2 SFDVKD. Trimming stripped 3 bases from V and 2 bases from J, with 9 bases between. Here the CDR3 DNA reads TGTGCCACCAGTGATGCGGGCATACAAGAGACCCAGTACTTC. This sequence encodes CATSDAGIQETQYF.

The V and J genes are TRBV7-2 and TRBJ2-5, with 7 positions matching TRBD1. Germline values: CDR1 SGHTA, CDR2 FQGNSA. The ends lost 4 bases at V and 7 bases at J; junction bases unmatched: 3. The CDR3 contains 12 residues. The CDR3 sequence is CASSSYRGTQYF. CDR3 sequence (DNA): TGTGCCAGCAGCTCTTACAGGGGGACCCAGTACTTC.

CDR3 sequence: CSVDKPGGYYGYTF. CDR3 sequence (DNA): TGCAGCGTGGATAAACCAGGGGGCTACTATGGCTACACCTTC. The V call is TRBV29-1, the J call TRBJ1-2, with TRBD1 matching over 8 bases. The trim removed 6 bases at V and 3 bases at J, leaving 9 bases unmatched. Germline V gene data show CDR1 as SQVTM and CDR2 as ANQGSEA. The CDR3 contains 14 residues.

The V gene is TRBV7-9, the J gene TRBJ2-5; the match to TRBD1 covers 7 bases. The CDR3 is 14 residues long. The trim removed 1 base at V and 4 bases at J, leaving 3 bases unmatched. Germline-derived CDR1 and CDR2 are SEHNR and FQNEAQ (reference sequence). The CDR3 nucleotides read TGTGCCAGCAGCTTAGAAGGGGGCCGAGAGACCCAGTACTTC. This translates into CASSLEGGRETQYF. Drawing the rest from reference TRBV7-9 and TRBJ2-5, the complete variable domain is DTGVSQNPRHKITKRGQNVTFRCDPISEHNRLYWYRQTLGQGPEFLTYFQNEAQLEKSRLLSDRFSAERPKGSFSTLEIQRTEQGDSAMYLCASSLEGGRETQYFGPGTRLLVL.

Turning to this clonotype: This CDR3 is missing its conserved last phenylalanine or tryptophan, likely due to a read error. The chain recombines TRBV7-8 with TRBJ2-5; D could derive from TRBD1 or TRBD2 (5 bases each). The CDR3 has 15 amino acids. Germline loops: CDR1 SGHVS, CDR2 FQNEAQ. V gave up 0 bases and J gave up 1 base, with 9 bases separating them. The CDR3: CASSLAGRGQETQYL. For the CDR3, the DNA is TGTGCCAGCAGCTTAGCGGGACGAGGCCAAGAGACCCAGTACCTC.

The genes are TRBV25-1 and TRBJ1-5; TRBD1 matches 8 bases. CDR1 is MGHDK and CDR2 is SYGVNS in the germline V gene. CDR3 length: 18 amino acids. V lost 6 bases and J lost 5; bases outside the gene matches: 18. CDR3 DNA sequence: TGTGCCAGCAGCTTACAGGGGGGTCCTCCCCTCCCAGATCAGCCCCAGCATTTT. This translates into CASSLQGGPPLPDQPQHF. Full variable domain (remainder filled in from reference TRBV25-1 and TRBJ1-5): EADIYQTPRYLVIGTGKKITLECSQTMGHDKMYWYQQDPGMELHLIHYSYGVNSTEKGDLSSESTVSRIRTEHFPLTLESARPSHTSQYLCASSLQGGPPLPDQPQHFGDGTRLSIL.

This clonotype was seen at least ten times. The gene calls are TRBV15 and TRBJ2-5; 10 bases align to TRBD1. Germline lookup yields CDR1 LNHNV and CDR2 YYDKDF (reference sequence). The CDR3 has 14 amino acids. The junction had 4 bases not matched to a gene; V was cut back by 3 bases and J by 6 bases. CDR3 in DNA: TGTGCCACCAGCAGCCGGGACAGGGGTAAGACCCAGTACTTC. Translation gives CATSSRDRGKTQYF.

The V gene is TRBV4-1, the J gene TRBJ1-6; D remains unclear. CDR3 length: 14 residues. Germline CDR1 and CDR2: MGHRA and YSYEKL. The V and J ends lost 0 bases and 8 bases respectively, with 8 bases between them. CDR3 DNA: TGCGCCAGCAGCCAAGACAGAACTTATTCACCCCTCCACTTT. It encodes CASSQDRTYSPLHF.

This clonotype has more than one count but fewer than ten. The chain is built from TRBV19 and TRBJ1-1; TRBD1 matches at 11 bases. Per germline, CDR1 LNHDA and CDR2 SQIVND (reference sequence). The CDR3 length is 15 residues. V lost 4 bases and J lost 7; bases outside the gene matches: 8. The CDR3 coding sequence is TGTGCCAGTAGTACCCGGGACAGGGGGTATAATGAAGCTTTCTTT. Amino acid sequence: CASSTRDRGYNEAFF.

V gene TRBV15 combines with J gene TRBJ1-5; no clear D. This CDR3 has 14 residues. Trimming left V 8 bases short and J 7 bases short, with 18 bases between. The germline V gene encodes CDR1 LNHNV and CDR2 YYDKDF (reference sequence). The CDR3, as DNA: TGTGCCACCGGTAGGAGGGAGGGATTACAGCCCCAGCATTTT. Translating gives CATGRREGLQPQHF.